This T cell receptor beta chain was identified during a study of T cell clonotyping in hematopoietic cell transplantation. Study details: Cytoreduction preceded collection of pretransplant recipient samples. Findings of the study overall: No sorting was done, leaving CD4 and CD8 contributions mixed.

Note on this clone: Its antigen is unknown.

TCRdb keeps only in-frame clones here, not all; method: immunoSEQ multiplex PCR. The table records about 36,000 clones, over 85% of them present only once. Germline CDR1 MNHEY, CDR2 SVGAGI. CDR3 length: 14 amino acids. V lost 8 bases, J lost 5 bases, and 12 bases stayed unmatched. Described time point: recipient sample about 28 days before transplant, after cytoreduction. The sequencing used peripheral blood mononuclear cells, collected before stem cell transplant. The source of this sequence is a man aged 40-49 years with chronic myeloid leukemia. Some clones in this sample may be carry-over from other donors' samples. The chain combines TRBV6-5 with TRBJ2-7; 7 bases are a match to TRBD1. CDR3 sequence: CASSRQGPSHEQYF. DNA of the CDR3: TGTGCCAGCTCTCGACAGGGACCCTCGCACGAGCAGTACTTC.